The rows below give T cell receptor beta chains drawn from one sample of a study of somatic mutations in cytotoxic T cells in rheumatoid arthritis. Assay: immunoSEQ multiplex PCR; the TCRdb copy retains only in-frame clones and omits some. The sample holds around 16,000 clones; 65% to 80% are singletons and the top ten take 11% to 15%. Sequencing was performed on CD8+ T cells sorted from blood. These receptors all come from an adult with rheumatoid arthritis. Both conserved end residues are part of each CDR3. D genes are given only for firm matches. Clone size is not always given. Where it is, it says once, few, many or a class for expanded clones.

clone_size | j_call | cdr3_length | v_call | d_call | cdr3_aa | cdr3_nt
once | TRBJ2-3 | 14 | TRBV28 | NA | CASLSDSNTDTQYF | TGTGCCAGTCTTTCAGACAGCAACACAGATACGCAGTATTTT
NA | TRBJ2-3 | 17 | TRBV11-2 | NA | CASSLPLGPTSTDTQYF | TGTGCCAGCAGCCTACCACTAGGTCCGACTAGCACAGATACGCAGTATTTT
NA | TRBJ2-3 | 14 | TRBV2 | TRBD1 | CASNLRQGSDTQYF | TGTGCCAGCAACTTGAGACAGGGGTCAGATACGCAGTATTTT
NA | TRBJ2-3 | 14 | TRBV5-6 | NA | CASSLVVSRWTRYF | TGTGCCAGCAGCTTGGTGGTTAGCAGATGGACGCGGTATTTT
NA | TRBJ2-7 | 12 | TRBV18 | NA | CASSPTGSEQYF | TGTGCCAGCTCACCCACAGGTTCCGAGCAGTACTTC
few | TRBJ1-1 | 11 | TRBV9 | NA | CASRPNTEAFF | TGTGCCAGCAGGCCTAACACTGAAGCTTTCTTT
few | TRBJ2-1 | 14 | TRBV4-1 | NA | CASSLKDSNDEQFF | TGCGCCAGCAGCCTTAAAGACTCGAACGATGAGCAGTTCTTC
NA | TRBJ1-1 | 13 | TRBV6-4 | NA | CASSDSGDTEAFF | TGTGCCAGCAGTGACTCAGGTGACACTGAAGCTTTCTTT
NA | TRBJ1-1 | 13 | TRBV5-5 | NA | CASSLDSGAEAFF | TGTGCCAGCAGCTTGGATTCGGGGGCTGAAGCTTTCTTT
NA | TRBJ2-1 | 14 | TRBV19 | TRBD1 | CASSHRGSYNEQFF | TGTGCCAGTAGTCACAGGGGCTCCTACAATGAGCAGTTCTTC
NA | TRBJ2-1 | 14 | TRBV7-9 | NA | CASSLAGGLNEQFF | TGTGCCAGCAGCTTAGCGGGAGGCCTCAATGAGCAGTTCTTC
NA | TRBJ1-4 | 14 | TRBV19 | NA | CASSVALGGEKLFF | TGTGCCAGTAGTGTAGCCCTGGGAGGTGAAAAACTGTTTTTT
NA | TRBJ2-3 | 15 | TRBV25-1 | NA | CASSEQDYSTDTQYF | TGTGCCAGCAGTGAGCAGGACTACAGCACAGATACGCAGTATTTT
NA | TRBJ1-3 | 15 | TRBV4-2 | NA | CASSQDRAVENTIYF | TGTGCCAGCAGCCAAGATCGGGCAGTAGAAAACACCATATATTTT
NA | TRBJ2-5 | 16 | TRBV19 | NA | CASSMGIRATQETQYF | TGTGCCAGTAGTATGGGCATACGGGCCACCCAAGAGACCCAGTACTTC
NA | TRBJ2-1 | 15 | TRBV19 | TRBD2 | CASSALAGEVDEQFF | TGTGCCAGTAGTGCCCTAGCGGGAGAGGTAGATGAGCAGTTCTTC
NA | TRBJ2-3 | 14 | TRBV4-1 | TRBD2 | CASSPLGLSDTQYF | TGCGCCAGCAGCCCTCTGGGACTATCAGATACGCAGTATTTT
NA | TRBJ1-1 | 18 | TRBV11-2 | NA | CASSFAPSLSGANTEAFF | TGTGCCAGCAGCTTTGCCCCCAGCCTGTCGGGGGCGAACACTGAAGCTTTCTTT
few | TRBJ1-1 | 13 | TRBV9 | NA | CASSVGGYTEAFF | TGTGCCAGCAGCGTAGGAGGGTATACTGAAGCTTTCTTT
NA | TRBJ1-2 | 15 | TRBV27 | TRBD1 | CASSPRGGPSMGYTF | TGTGCCAGCAGTCCCAGGGGGGGTCCATCGATGGGCTACACCTTC
once | TRBJ1-1 | 14 | TRBV6-5 | TRBD1 | CASSKQGGNTEAFF | TGTGCCAGCAGCAAACAGGGGGGGAACACTGAAGCTTTCTTT
NA | TRBJ1-1 | 15 | TRBV4-2 | NA | CASSQEGLGIAEAFF | TGTGCCAGCAGCCAAGAAGGGCTGGGAATCGCTGAAGCTTTCTTT
NA | TRBJ2-7 | 14 | TRBV18 | NA | CASSPRSSIYEQYF | TGTGCCAGCTCACCACGGAGCAGTATCTACGAGCAGTACTTC
NA | TRBJ2-7 | 14 | TRBV4-1 | NA | CASSLRDGGYEQYF | TGCGCCAGCAGCCTCCGGGACGGAGGCTACGAGCAGTACTTC
NA | TRBJ2-1 | 15 | TRBV6-1 | TRBD2 | CASTDGAGGGDEQFF | TGTGCCAGCACCGATGGGGCGGGAGGAGGCGATGAGCAGTTCTTC
NA | TRBJ2-5 | 15 | TRBV7-6 | NA | CASSPSWPPQETQYF | TGTGCCAGCAGCCCTAGCTGGCCTCCCCAAGAGACCCAGTACTTC
NA | TRBJ1-1 | 15 | TRBV6-5 | TRBD1 | CASSYPGTGNTEAFF | TGTGCCAGCAGTTACCCCGGGACAGGAAACACTGAAGCTTTCTTT
NA | TRBJ1-2 | 15 | TRBV6-1 | TRBD1 | CASSEPLTGEYGGTF | TGTGCCAGCAGTGAACCCCTGACAGGGGAATATGGCGGCACCTTC
NA | TRBJ2-7 | 14 | TRBV4-1 | NA | CASSQVGRAYEQYF | TGCGCCAGCAGCCAAGTAGGCAGAGCCTACGAGCAGTACTTC
NA | TRBJ2-7 | 14 | TRBV13 | NA | CASSLGGLGYEQYF | TGTGCCAGCAGCTTAGGGGGGTTGGGCTACGAGCAGTACTTC
NA | TRBJ2-2 | 16 | TRBV29-1 | TRBD2 | CSVEDQERGGVGELFF | TGCAGCGTTGAAGATCAAGAGCGGGGGGGCGTCGGGGAGCTGTTTTTT
NA | TRBJ2-7 | 15 | TRBV27 | TRBD2 | CASSFGREAYFEQYF | TGTGCCAGCAGTTTTGGGCGGGAGGCCTACTTCGAGCAGTACTTC
NA | TRBJ2-7 | 14 | TRBV27 | NA | CASSLYYTSYEQYF | TGTGCCAGCAGTTTATATTACACCAGCTACGAGCAGTACTTC
few | TRBJ1-1 | 14 | TRBV19 | NA | CASSEQLVNTEAFF | TGTGCCAGTAGTGAACAGCTCGTGAACACTGAAGCTTTCTTT
once | TRBJ2-5 | 14 | TRBV27 | NA | CASSLSWGGETQYF | TGTGCCAGCAGTTTAAGTTGGGGGGGCGAGACCCAGTACTTC
NA | TRBJ2-7 | 15 | TRBV11-3 | TRBD2 | CASSLFAGAPYEQYF | TGTGCCAGCAGCTTATTTGCGGGAGCCCCCTACGAGCAGTACTTC
NA | TRBJ2-5 | 15 | TRBV7-9 | TRBD1 | CASSLGTGDQETQYF | TGTGCCAGCAGCTTAGGGACAGGGGACCAAGAGACCCAGTACTTC
NA | TRBJ2-7 | 15 | TRBV25-1 | TRBD1 | CASSTTGAHAYEQYF | TGTGCCAGCAGCACGACAGGGGCGCACGCCTACGAGCAGTACTTC
once | TRBJ2-1 | 16 | TRBV4-2 | TRBD2 | CASSQGLAGAPNEQFF | TGTGCCAGCAGCCAAGGTCTAGCGGGGGCCCCCAATGAGCAGTTCTTC
NA | TRBJ2-5 | 19 | TRBV7-6 | NA | CASSLANHIYPPYQETQYF | TGTGCCAGCAGCTTAGCGAACCACATCTACCCCCCGTACCAAGAGACCCAGTACTTC
once | TRBJ2-7 | 11 | TRBV20-1 | NA | CSAFTGYEQYF | TGCAGTGCTTTTACAGGGTACGAGCAGTACTTC
NA | TRBJ2-2 | 18 | TRBV27 | TRBD1 | CASSWRQTGTVLTGELFF | TGTGCCAGCAGTTGGAGGCAGACCGGGACAGTGCTCACCGGGGAGCTGTTTTTT
once | TRBJ2-3 | 14 | TRBV28 | TRBD2 | CASSWTSGTDTQYF | TGTGCCAGCAGTTGGACTAGCGGCACAGATACGCAGTATTTT
NA | TRBJ1-1 | 15 | TRBV4-1 | TRBD1 | CASSRTDREETEAFF | TGCGCCAGCAGCCGGACTGACAGGGAGGAGACTGAAGCTTTCTTT
NA | TRBJ2-1 | 13 | TRBV11-2 | TRBD2 | CASHSGDYNEQFF | TGTGCCAGCCATAGCGGGGACTACAATGAGCAGTTCTTC
few | TRBJ1-2 | 13 | TRBV7-9 | NA | CASSLGTTYGYTF | TGTGCCAGCAGCCTCGGGACAACGTATGGCTACACCTTC
NA | TRBJ2-2 | 15 | TRBV15 | NA | CATSRVGSATGELFF | TGTGCCACCAGCAGAGTCGGCAGCGCCACCGGGGAGCTGTTTTTT
NA | TRBJ2-1 | 13 | TRBV6-4 | NA | CASSDSQSGEQFF | TGTGCCAGCAGTGACTCCCAAAGCGGAGAGCAGTTCTTC
NA | TRBJ2-5 | 14 | TRBV7-8 | TRBD2 | CASSLLAGVETQYF | TGTGCCAGCAGCTTACTAGCGGGGGTTGAGACCCAGTACTTC
NA | TRBJ2-7 | 14 | TRBV7-9 | NA | CASTLTGLTYEQYF | TGTGCCAGCACCCTCACCGGGCTTACCTACGAGCAGTACTTC
NA | TRBJ1-1 | 13 | TRBV27 | NA | CASRMTLNTEAFF | TGTGCCAGCAGGATGACACTGAACACTGAAGCTTTCTTT
NA | TRBJ1-1 | 13 | TRBV27 | NA | CASSEIGNTEAFF | TGTGCCAGCAGTGAGATCGGGAACACTGAAGCTTTCTTT
NA | TRBJ2-2 | 17 | TRBV30 | NA | CAWSDPIFNPATGELFF | TGTGCCTGGAGCGATCCCATCTTTAATCCCGCGACCGGGGAGCTGTTTTTT
few | TRBJ2-2 | 14 | TRBV4-1 | NA | CASSPVPNTGELFF | TGCGCCAGCAGCCCAGTTCCGAACACCGGGGAGCTGTTTTTT